This T cell receptor beta chain was observed in a study of regulatory T cells in long-lasting Graves disease. Indicated time point: persistent/refractory GD, antithyroid drugs over 5 years with positive TRAb. There was RNA extracted from PBMCs, and the TCR library was made from it. TCR beta libraries were built with iRepertoire HTBI primers and Arm-PCR of CDR3 regions. In TCRdb, the multiplex PCR reads were re-called with MiXCR into one record per CDR3 protein. The sample yields under 500,000 distinct CDR3 sequences, around 20% seen once. This clonotype was sampled from a female donor with Graves disease. The sequences come from peripheral blood mononuclear cells (PBMCs), collected when the disease was refractory, from a patient treated with antithyroid drugs.

CDR3 sequence reads: CATSPPDTYEQYF. The CDR3 nucleotides read TGTGCCACCAGTCCCCCGGATACCTACGAGCAGTACTTC. V gene TRBV24-1 combines with J gene TRBJ2-7; unclear D gene. Trimming removed 6 bases at V and 2 bases at J, with 10 bases between. CDR1 KGHDR and CDR2 SFDVKD come from the germline V gene. The CDR3 is made up of 13 amino acids.